What follows is one T cell receptor (beta chain) and its context. Its antigen is undetermined. The PCR made use of 60 Vbeta and 13 Jbeta primers. TCRdb keeps only in-frame clones here, not all; method: immunoSEQ multiplex PCR. This table has 90,000 to 150,000 clones, 65% to 90% appearing once. This specimen belongs to a study of cytomegalovirus exposure and HLA in healthy donors. Points from the study as a whole: TCR beta chain V- and J-gene trimming was linked, in a later analysis, to a missense variant in DCLRE1C. HLA allele associations emerged for under 20,000 TCR beta sequences in a later analysis, at 0.05 false discovery rate. The number of N-insertions in an Asian-associated ancestry cluster was reportedly below the 666-donor mean in a later analysis.

The CDR3 sequence is 14 residues long. Germline loops: CDR1 SNHLY, CDR2 FYNNEI. The V end lost 4 bases, the J end lost 1 base, and 10 bases lay between the germline ends. The clonotype originates from a woman between 40 and 55 years old in good health and CMV-seronegative. Sequenced material: PBMCs. The rearrangement links TRBV2 to TRBJ1-1; D is ambiguous. The CDR3 coding sequence is TGTGCCAGCAGTGTGATCCGGGAGAACACTGAAGCTTTCTTT. Amino acids: CASSVIRENTEAFF.